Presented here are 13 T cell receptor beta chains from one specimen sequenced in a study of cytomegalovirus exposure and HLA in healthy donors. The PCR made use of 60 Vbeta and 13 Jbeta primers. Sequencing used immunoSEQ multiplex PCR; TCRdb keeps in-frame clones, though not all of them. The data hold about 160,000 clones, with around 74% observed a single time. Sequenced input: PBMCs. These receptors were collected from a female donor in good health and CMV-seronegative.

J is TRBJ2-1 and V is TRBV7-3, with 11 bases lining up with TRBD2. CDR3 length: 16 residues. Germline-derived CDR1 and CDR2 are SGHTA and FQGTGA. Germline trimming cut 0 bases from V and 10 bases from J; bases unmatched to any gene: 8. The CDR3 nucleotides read TGTGCCAGCAGCTTAACAAAAATAGCGGGGGGGACGGAGCAGTTCTTC. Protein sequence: CASSLTKIAGGTEQFF.

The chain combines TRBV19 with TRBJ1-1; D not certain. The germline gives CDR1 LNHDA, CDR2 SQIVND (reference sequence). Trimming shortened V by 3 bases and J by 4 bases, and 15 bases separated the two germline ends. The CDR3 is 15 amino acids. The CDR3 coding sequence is TGTGCCAGTAGTATCTGGATCGTGTCGGGCACTGAAGCTTTCTTT. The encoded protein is CASSIWIVSGTEAFF.

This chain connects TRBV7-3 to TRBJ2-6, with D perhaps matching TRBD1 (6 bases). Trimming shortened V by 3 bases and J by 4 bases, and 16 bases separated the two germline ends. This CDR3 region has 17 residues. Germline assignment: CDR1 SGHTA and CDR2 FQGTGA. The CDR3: CASSFQAGAPGANVLTF. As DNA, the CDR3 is TGTGCCAGCAGCTTTCAGGCAGGGGCCCCCGGGGCCAACGTCCTGACTTTC.

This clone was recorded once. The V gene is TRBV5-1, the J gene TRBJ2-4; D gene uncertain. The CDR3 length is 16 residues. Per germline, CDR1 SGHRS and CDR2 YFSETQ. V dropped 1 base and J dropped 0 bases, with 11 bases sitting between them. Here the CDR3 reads CASSLSDGQAKNIQYF. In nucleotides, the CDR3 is TGCGCCAGCAGCTTGAGCGACGGTCAAGCCAAAAACATTCAGTACTTC.

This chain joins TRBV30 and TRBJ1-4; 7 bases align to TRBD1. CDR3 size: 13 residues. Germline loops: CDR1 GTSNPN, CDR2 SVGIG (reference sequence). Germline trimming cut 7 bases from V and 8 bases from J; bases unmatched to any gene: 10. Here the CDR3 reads CASSPGQPEKLFF. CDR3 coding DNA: TGTGCCTCCAGCCCGGGACAGCCCGAAAAACTGTTTTTT.

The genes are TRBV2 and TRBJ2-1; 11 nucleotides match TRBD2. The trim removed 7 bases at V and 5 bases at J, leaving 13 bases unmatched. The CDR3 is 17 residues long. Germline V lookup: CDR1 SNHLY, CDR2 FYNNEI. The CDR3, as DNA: TGTGCCAGCATCCCGAATAGCGGGAGGGCCATGCACAATGAGCAGTTCTTC. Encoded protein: CASIPNSGRAMHNEQFF.

The CDR3 sequence is CASSRDRAGTGELFF. The CDR3 DNA reads as TGTGCCAGCAGCAGGGACAGGGCGGGCACCGGGGAGCTGTTTTTT. J is TRBJ2-2 and V is TRBV7-3; 9 bases fit TRBD1. Per germline, CDR1 SGHTA and CDR2 FQGTGA. The CDR3 has 15 residues. V lost 5 bases and J lost 4; bases outside the gene matches: 5.

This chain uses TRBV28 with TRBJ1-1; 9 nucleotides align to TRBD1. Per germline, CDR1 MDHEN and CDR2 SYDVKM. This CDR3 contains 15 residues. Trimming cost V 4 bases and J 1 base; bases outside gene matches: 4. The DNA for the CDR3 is TGTGCCAGCAGTTCCCCGGGACAGGGGAACACTGAAGCTTTCTTT. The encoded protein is CASSSPGQGNTEAFF.

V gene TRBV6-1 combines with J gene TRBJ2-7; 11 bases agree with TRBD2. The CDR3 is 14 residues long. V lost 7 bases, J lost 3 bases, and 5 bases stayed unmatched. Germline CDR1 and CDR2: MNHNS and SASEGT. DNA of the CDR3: TGTGCCAGCATCACCGGGACTAGCGGCTACGAGCAGTACTTC. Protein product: CASITGTSGYEQYF.

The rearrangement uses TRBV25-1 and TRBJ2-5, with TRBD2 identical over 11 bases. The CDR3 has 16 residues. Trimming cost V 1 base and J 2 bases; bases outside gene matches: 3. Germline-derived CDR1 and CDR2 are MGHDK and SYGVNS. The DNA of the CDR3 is TGTGCCAGCAGTGAATTTAGCGGGGGGGCTCAAGAGACCCAGTACTTC. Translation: CASSEFSGGAQETQYF.

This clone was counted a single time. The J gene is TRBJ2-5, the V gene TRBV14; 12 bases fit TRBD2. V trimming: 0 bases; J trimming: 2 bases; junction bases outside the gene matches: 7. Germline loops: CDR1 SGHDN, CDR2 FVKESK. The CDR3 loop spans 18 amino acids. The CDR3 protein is CASSQDQGLAGFQETQYF. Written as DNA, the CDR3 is TGTGCCAGCAGCCAAGACCAGGGACTAGCGGGTTTTCAAGAGACCCAGTACTTC.

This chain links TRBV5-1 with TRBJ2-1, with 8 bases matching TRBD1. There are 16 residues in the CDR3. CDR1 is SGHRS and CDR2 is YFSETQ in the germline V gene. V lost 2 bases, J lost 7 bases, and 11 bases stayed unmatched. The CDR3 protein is CASSFVPRGLANEQFF. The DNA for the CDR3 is TGCGCCAGCAGCTTTGTCCCCAGGGGGCTAGCGAATGAGCAGTTCTTC.

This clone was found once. In DNA form, the CDR3 reads TGCGCCAGCAGCGCGGGACAGCTCACCTACAATGAGCAGTTCTTC. The encoded protein is CASSAGQLTYNEQFF. J is TRBJ2-1 and V is TRBV5-1, with D maybe TRBD1 (7 bases). The V end was cut by 4 bases, the J end by 2 bases, with 13 bases between. The CDR3 contains 15 residues. Per the germline V gene, CDR1 is SGHRS and CDR2 is YFSETQ.